This TCR beta chain is drawn from a study of T cells in localized non-small cell lung cancer. On this clone: Its antigen is as yet unknown.

Profiled with immunoSEQ multiplex PCR; TCRdb holds only in-frame clones, not every one. The sample comprises about 59,000 clones, over 85% of which are singletons, and less than 25% rests with the top ten. The CDR3 contains 13 residues. Trimming removed 3 bases at V and 9 bases at J, with 13 bases between. Germline CDR1 and CDR2: SGDLS and YYNGEE. Study observations and caveats: Exceeding tumor, uninvolved adjacent lung had the highest T cell clonality. Adjacent lung had a median around 60 of the 100 largest tumor clones.

Sequences were derived from peripheral blood, sampled before any cancer treatment. This receptor was taken from a man aged 35 to 69 with stage I squamous cell lung carcinoma. The chain links TRBV9 to TRBJ2-1, with D perhaps TRBD1 (5 bases). CDR3 nucleotide sequence: TGTGCCAGCAGCGGACAGATGGGGCTTGAGCAGTTCTTC. Translation: CASSGQMGLEQFF. Based on the CDR3 plus reference TRBV9 and TRBJ2-1, the full variable domain is DSGVTQTPKHLITATGQRVTLRCSPRSGDLSVYWYQQSLDQGLQFLIQYYNGEERAKGNILERFSAQQFPDLHSELNLSSLELGDSALYFCASSGQMGLEQFFGPGTRLTVL.